The entry below gives a single T cell receptor beta chain sequence along with its context. Between the trimmed V and J ends, which lost 1 base and 0 bases, there was a span of 16 bases. CDR1 and CDR2 from the germline V gene are GTSNPN and SVGIG (reference sequence). The CDR3 is 16 amino acids. The data derive from a study of T cells in localized non-small cell lung cancer. The assay was immunoSEQ multiplex PCR, and TCRdb's table has in-frame clones only and misses some. The sample shows roughly 40,000 clones, more than 85% of them seen only once. Sequenced here: peripheral blood, sampled before any cancer treatment. The chain links TRBV30 to TRBJ2-7, with D perhaps TRBD1 (6 bases). The sequence was collected from a man aged 18 to 49 with stage I lung adenocarcinoma. For the CDR3, the DNA is TGTGCCTGGAGTGGGACAGCCCTTCCCCTCTCCTACGAGCAGTACTTC. Residues: CAWSGTALPLSYEQYF.